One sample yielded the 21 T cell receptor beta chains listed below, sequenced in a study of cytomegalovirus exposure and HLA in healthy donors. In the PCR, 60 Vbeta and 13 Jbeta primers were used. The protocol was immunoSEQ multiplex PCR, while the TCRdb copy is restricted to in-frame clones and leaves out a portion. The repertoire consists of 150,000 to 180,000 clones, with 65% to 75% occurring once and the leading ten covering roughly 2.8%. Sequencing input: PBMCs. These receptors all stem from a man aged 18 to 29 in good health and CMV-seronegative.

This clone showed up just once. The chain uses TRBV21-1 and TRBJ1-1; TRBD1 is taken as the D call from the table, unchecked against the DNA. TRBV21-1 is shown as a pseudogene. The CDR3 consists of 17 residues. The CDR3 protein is CASSNRDTGGGNTEAFF. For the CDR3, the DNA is TGTGCCAGCAGCAACCGGGACACAGGGGGCGGGAACACTGAAGCTTTCTTT.

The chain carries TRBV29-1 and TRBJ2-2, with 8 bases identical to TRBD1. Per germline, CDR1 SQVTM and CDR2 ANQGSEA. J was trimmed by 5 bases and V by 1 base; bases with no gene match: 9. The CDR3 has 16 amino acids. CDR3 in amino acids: CSVEGAGGQGTGELFF. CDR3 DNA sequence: TGCAGCGTTGAAGGGGCTGGTGGACAGGGAACCGGGGAGCTGTTTTTT.

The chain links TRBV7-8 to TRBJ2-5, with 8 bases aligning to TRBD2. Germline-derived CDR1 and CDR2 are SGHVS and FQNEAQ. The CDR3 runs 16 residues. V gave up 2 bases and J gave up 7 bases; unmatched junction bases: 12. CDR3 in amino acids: CASSLKRGFINGTQYF. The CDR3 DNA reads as TGTGCCAGCAGCTTAAAGCGGGGGTTCATCAACGGGACCCAGTACTTC.

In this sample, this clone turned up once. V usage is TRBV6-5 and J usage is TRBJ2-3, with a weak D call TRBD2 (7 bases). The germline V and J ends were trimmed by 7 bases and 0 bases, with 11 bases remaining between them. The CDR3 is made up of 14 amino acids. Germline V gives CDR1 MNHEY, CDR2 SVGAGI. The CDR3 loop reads CASKGGPSTDTQYF. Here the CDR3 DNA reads TGTGCCAGCAAGGGGGGGCCGAGCACAGATACGCAGTATTTT.

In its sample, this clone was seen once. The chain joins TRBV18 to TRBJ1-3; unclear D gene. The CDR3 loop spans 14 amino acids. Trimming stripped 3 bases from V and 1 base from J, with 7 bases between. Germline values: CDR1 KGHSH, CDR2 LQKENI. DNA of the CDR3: TGTGCCAGCTCACCGGAGACTTCTGGAAACACCATATATTTT. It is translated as CASSPETSGNTIYF. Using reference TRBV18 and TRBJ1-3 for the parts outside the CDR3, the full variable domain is NAGVMQNPRHLVRRRGQEARLRCSPMKGHSHVYWYRQLPEEGLKFMVYLQKENIIDESGMPKERFSAEFPKEGPSILRIQQVVRGDSAAYFCASSPETSGNTIYFGEGSWLTVV.

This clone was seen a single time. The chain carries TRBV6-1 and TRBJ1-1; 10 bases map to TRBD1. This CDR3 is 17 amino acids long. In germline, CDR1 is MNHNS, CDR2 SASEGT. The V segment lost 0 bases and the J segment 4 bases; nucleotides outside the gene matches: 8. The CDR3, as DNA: TGTGCCAGCAGTGAAGCGGGACAGGGGCGATGGGGCACTGAAGCTTTCTTT. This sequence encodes CASSEAGQGRWGTEAFF.

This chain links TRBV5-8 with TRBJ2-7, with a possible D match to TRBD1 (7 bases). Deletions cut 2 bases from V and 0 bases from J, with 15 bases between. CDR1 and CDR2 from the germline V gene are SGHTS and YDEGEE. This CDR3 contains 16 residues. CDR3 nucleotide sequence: TGTGCCAGCAGCTTCAGGGGGACTCTTAGCTCCTACGAGCAGTACGTC. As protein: CASSFRGTLSSYEQYV.

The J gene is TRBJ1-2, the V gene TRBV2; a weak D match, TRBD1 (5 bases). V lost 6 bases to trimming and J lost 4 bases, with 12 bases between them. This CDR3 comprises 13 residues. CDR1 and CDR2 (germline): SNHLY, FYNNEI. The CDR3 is CASRSFDSYGYTF. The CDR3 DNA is TGTGCCAGCAGATCGTTCGACAGCTATGGCTACACCTTC. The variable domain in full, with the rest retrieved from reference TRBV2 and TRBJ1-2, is EPEVTQTPSHQVTQMGQEVILRCVPISNHLYFYWYRQILGQKVEFLVSFYNNEISEKSEIFDDQFSVERPDGSNFTLKIRSTKLEDSAMYFCASRSFDSYGYTFGSGTRLTVV.

CDR3 in amino acids: CASSLQGWEETQYF. Here the CDR3 DNA reads TGTGCCAGCAGTTTACAGGGTTGGGAGGAGACCCAGTACTTC. The V call is TRBV6-1, the J call TRBJ2-5; D is perhaps TRBD1 (6 bases). The CDR3 spans 14 residues. CDR1 MNHNS and CDR2 SASEGT come from the germline V gene. V gave up 5 bases and J gave up 5 bases, with 15 bases separating them.

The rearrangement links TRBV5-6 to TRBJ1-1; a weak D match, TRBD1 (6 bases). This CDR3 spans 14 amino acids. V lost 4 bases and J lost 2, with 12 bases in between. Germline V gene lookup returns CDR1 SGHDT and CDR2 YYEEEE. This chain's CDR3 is CASSGRDTNTEAFF. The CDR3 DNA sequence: TGTGCCAGCAGCGGCCGGGACACTAACACTGAAGCTTTCTTT.

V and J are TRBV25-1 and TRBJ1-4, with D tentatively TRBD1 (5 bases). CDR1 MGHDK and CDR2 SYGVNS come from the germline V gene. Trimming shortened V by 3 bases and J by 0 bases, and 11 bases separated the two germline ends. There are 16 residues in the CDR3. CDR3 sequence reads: CASSDTGFATNEKLFF. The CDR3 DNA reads TGTGCCAGCAGTGACACAGGCTTTGCAACTAATGAAAAACTGTTTTTT.

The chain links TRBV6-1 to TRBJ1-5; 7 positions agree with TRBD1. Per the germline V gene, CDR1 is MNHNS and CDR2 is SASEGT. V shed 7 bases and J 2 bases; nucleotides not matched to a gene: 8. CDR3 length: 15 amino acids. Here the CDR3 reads CASKDRERGNQPQHF. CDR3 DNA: TGTGCCAGCAAAGACAGGGAGAGAGGCAATCAGCCCCAGCATTTT.

The CDR3 DNA reads TGTGCCAGCAGCTCCATTAGCGGGGGGGCCTCTTTGTATTTT. Protein: CASSSISGGASLYF. The chain carries TRBV11-2 and TRBJ2-3; 11 nucleotides line up with TRBD2. V trimming: 4 bases; J trimming: 14 bases; junction bases outside the gene matches: 11. The V gene's germline CDR1 is SGHAT and CDR2 FQNNGV. The CDR3 extends over 14 amino acids.

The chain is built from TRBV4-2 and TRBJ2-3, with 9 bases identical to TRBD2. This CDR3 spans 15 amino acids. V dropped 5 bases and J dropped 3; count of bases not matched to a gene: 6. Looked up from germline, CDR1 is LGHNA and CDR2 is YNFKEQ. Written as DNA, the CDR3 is TGTGCCAGCAGCGATTTGACTAGCGGAACAGATACGCAGTATTTT. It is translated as CASSDLTSGTDTQYF.

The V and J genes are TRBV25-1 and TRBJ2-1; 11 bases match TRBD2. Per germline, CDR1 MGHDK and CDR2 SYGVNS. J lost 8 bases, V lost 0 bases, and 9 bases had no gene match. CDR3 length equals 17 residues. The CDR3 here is CASSEYTIAGGLDEQFF. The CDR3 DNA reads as TGTGCCAGCAGTGAATATACGATAGCGGGGGGGTTGGATGAGCAGTTCTTC. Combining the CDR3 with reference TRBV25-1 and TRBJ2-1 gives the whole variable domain EADIYQTPRYLVIGTGKKITLECSQTMGHDKMYWYQQDPGMELHLIHYSYGVNSTEKGDLSSESTVSRIRTEHFPLTLESARPSHTSQYLCASSEYTIAGGLDEQFFGPGTRLTVL.

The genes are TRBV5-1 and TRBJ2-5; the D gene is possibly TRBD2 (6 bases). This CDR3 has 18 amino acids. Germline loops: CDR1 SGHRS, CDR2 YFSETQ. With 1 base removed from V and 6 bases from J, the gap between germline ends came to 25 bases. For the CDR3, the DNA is TGCGCCAGCAGCTTGTTGTCTGGGCTAGCGTTGGGTGCGCAGACCCAGTACTTC. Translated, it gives CASSLLSGLALGAQTQYF. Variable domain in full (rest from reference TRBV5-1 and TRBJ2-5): KAGVTQTPRYLIKTRGQQVTLSCSPISGHRSVSWYQQTPGQGLQFLFEYFSETQRNKGNFPGRFSGRQFSNSRSEMNVSTLELGDSALYLCASSLLSGLALGAQTQYFGPGTRLLVL.

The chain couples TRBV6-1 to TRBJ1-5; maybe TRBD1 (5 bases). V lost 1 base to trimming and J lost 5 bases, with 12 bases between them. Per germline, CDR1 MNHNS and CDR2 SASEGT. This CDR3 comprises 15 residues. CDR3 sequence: CASSEGPGDYQPQHF. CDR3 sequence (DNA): TGTGCCAGCAGTGAAGGTCCGGGGGATTATCAGCCCCAGCATTTT.

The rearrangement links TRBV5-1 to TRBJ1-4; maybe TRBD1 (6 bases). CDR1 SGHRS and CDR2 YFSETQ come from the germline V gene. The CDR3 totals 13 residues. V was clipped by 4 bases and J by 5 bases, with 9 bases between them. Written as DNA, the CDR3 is TGCGCCAGCAGCGACGGACAGAATGAAAAACTGTTTTTT. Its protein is CASSDGQNEKLFF.

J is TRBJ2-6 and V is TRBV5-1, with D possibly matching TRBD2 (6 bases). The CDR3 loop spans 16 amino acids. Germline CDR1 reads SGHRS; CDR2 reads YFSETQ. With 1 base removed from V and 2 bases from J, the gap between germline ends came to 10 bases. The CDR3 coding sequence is TGCGCCAGCAGCTTGTTTGGCGGGACTGGGGCCAACGTCCTGACTTTC. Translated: CASSLFGGTGANVLTF.

The CDR3 loop is CASGGGGPGLYF. In DNA, the CDR3 is TGTGCCAGCGGGGGCGGGGGACCAGGGTTGTACTTC. This chain links TRBV6-5 with TRBJ2-7; D is possibly TRBD2 (7 bases). CDR1 and CDR2 (germline): MNHEY, SVGAGI. Trimming left V 8 bases short and J 12 bases short, with 20 bases between. This CDR3 region has 12 residues.

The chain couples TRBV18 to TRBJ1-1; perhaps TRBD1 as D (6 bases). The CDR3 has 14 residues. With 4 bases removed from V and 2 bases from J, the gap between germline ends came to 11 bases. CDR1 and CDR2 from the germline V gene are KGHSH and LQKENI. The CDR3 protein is CASSRTDTNTEAFF. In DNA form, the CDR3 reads TGTGCCAGCTCACGGACAGACACTAACACTGAAGCTTTCTTT.